The 9 T cell receptor beta chains listed next were all sequenced from one sample in a study of PD-1 blockade in classical Hodgkin lymphoma (dated by TCRdb to the early 2020s). The time point label, read with the paper, signifies: cycle 1 day 1 (C1D1), immediately before nivolumab initiation. Every trial patient had relapsed after autologous stem cell transplantation, and cohorts A, B and C differed in prior brentuximab vedotin exposure. Magnetic negative selection with a Miltenyi CD4+ T cell isolation kit was used to purify CD4+ T cells from thawed PBMCs. The method behind the library was the immunoSEQ multiplex PCR assay. TCRdb obtained this table from immuneACCESS and retained in-frame rearrangements with V and J assigned. These tables miss some clones; where compared with another copy, unresolved V genes account for less than half of the shortfall, and the remainder is unexplained. The sample contains approximately 25,000 clones, about 83% of them found a single time. The top ten hold less than 2% of the sample.

The specimen was CD4+ T cells from blood, collected at baseline. All receptors derive from a human donor with classical Hodgkin lymphoma.

This chain's CDR3 is CASSRDRSTDTQYF. CDR3 coding DNA: TGCGCCAGCAGCCGGGACCGTAGCACAGATACGCAGTATTTT. The J gene is TRBJ2-3, the V gene TRBV5-1; D may correspond to TRBD1 or TRBD2 (5 bases each). V shed 4 bases and J shed 0 bases, with 9 bases lying between them. The germline gives CDR1 SGHRS, CDR2 YFSETQ. The CDR3 is made up of 14 amino acids.

The V and J genes are TRBV6-5 and TRBJ1-1; D is unresolved. V lost 2 bases and J lost 0, with 10 bases in between. CDR1 and CDR2 from the germline V gene are MNHEY and SVGAGI. The CDR3 extends over 15 amino acids. CDR3 amino acids: CASSYRRLMNTEAFF. The CDR3 bases are TGTGCCAGCAGTTACCGACGGCTGATGAACACTGAAGCTTTCTTT.

This chain uses TRBV6-6 with TRBJ1-1; tentatively, D is TRBD1 (5 bases). Trimming took off 6 bases at V and 7 bases at J, with 15 bases between the two ends. There are 13 residues in the CDR3. The germline gives CDR1 MNHNY, CDR2 SVGAGI (reference sequence). The CDR3 nucleotides are TGTGCCAGCAGAATTCGGGACGCCGATGAAGCTTTCTTT. This gives the protein CASRIRDADEAFF.

The chain uses TRBV5-1 and TRBJ1-1, with a tentative D call TRBD1 (6 bases). This CDR3 region has 15 residues. Germline-derived CDR1 and CDR2 are SGHRS and YFSETQ. V lost 6 bases and J 2 bases, leaving 17 bases between the germline ends. The CDR3 sequence: CASKPGHGENTEAFF. As DNA, the CDR3 is TGCGCCAGCAAGCCGGGACATGGGGAAAACACTGAAGCTTTCTTT.

The chain has TRBV5-1 and TRBJ2-7, with D possibly TRBD2 on 6 matching bases. From germline, CDR1 is SGHRS and CDR2 YFSETQ. Deletions cut 0 bases from V and 4 bases from J, with 14 bases between. The CDR3 length is 15 residues. CDR3 sequence reads: CASSLAGGAQYEQYF. DNA for the CDR3: TGCGCCAGCAGCTTGGCCGGCGGGGCTCAATACGAGCAGTACTTC.

This chain links TRBV5-4 with TRBJ1-2; the match to TRBD1 covers 10 bases. Looked up from germline, CDR1 is SGHNT and CDR2 is YYREEE (reference sequence). The CDR3 runs to 13 residues. The J segment lost 8 bases and the V segment lost 4 bases, leaving 5 bases of the junction unmatched. This chain's CDR3 is CASSPDRGQGYTF. CDR3 DNA: TGTGCCAGCAGCCCTGACAGGGGGCAGGGCTACACCTTC.

V gene TRBV6-5 combines with J gene TRBJ2-7; D is possibly TRBD1 or TRBD2 (5 bases each). V shed 6 bases and J shed 3 bases, with 18 bases lying between them. This CDR3 contains 15 residues. Germline assignment: CDR1 MNHEY and CDR2 SVGAGI. CDR3 in amino acids: CASRPTGAPVYEQYF. In nucleotides, the CDR3 is TGTGCCAGCAGACCCACCGGGGCCCCGGTCTACGAGCAGTACTTC.

V usage is TRBV5-1 and J usage is TRBJ1-1; weak D call: TRBD1 (5 bases). Germline CDR1 and CDR2: SGHRS and YFSETQ. V was pared by 4 bases and J by 1 base, with 11 bases between. The CDR3 totals 14 residues. The CDR3 reads CASSSAQGNTEAFF. CDR3 in DNA: TGCGCCAGCAGCAGCGCCCAGGGGAACACTGAAGCTTTCTTT. The full variable domain, completed using reference TRBV5-1 and TRBJ1-1, is KAGVTQTPRYLIKTRGQQVTLSCSPISGHRSVSWYQQTPGQGLQFLFEYFSETQRNKGNFPGRFSGRQFSNSRSEMNVSTLELGDSALYLCASSSAQGNTEAFFGQGTRLTVV.

This rearrangement joins TRBV9 to TRBJ2-3; no clear D. The CDR3 is made up of 13 amino acids. CDR1 is SGDLS and CDR2 is YYNGEE in the germline V gene. The V end was cut by 4 bases, the J end by 0 bases, with 6 bases between. CDR3 coding DNA: TGTGCCAGCAGCATTCAAAGCACAGATACGCAGTATTTT. Amino acid sequence: CASSIQSTDTQYF.